The 8 T cell receptor beta chains in this list originate from one sample, sequenced in a study of blood T cell repertoires in COVID-19 (dated by TCRdb to 2020 to 2022). Libraries came from the immunoSEQ multiplex PCR assay. TCRdb provides this immuneACCESS table in a form limited to in-frame rearrangements. Some clones are lacking; in checked studies, under half of them reflect an unresolved V gene, and why the rest are absent is not known. Counted in this sample were a few hundred thousand clones; around 88% of them appeared once. The biggest ten clones account for roughly an eighth of the sample. Sequencing was done on a sample of peripheral blood. The receptors shown here come from a man at least 80 years old with acute or convalescent COVID-19.

This chain connects TRBV7-9 to TRBJ1-4, with TRBD1 as a possible D gene (6 bases). CDR1 SEHNR and CDR2 FQNEAQ come from the germline V gene (reference sequence). This CDR3 region has 15 residues. Trimming stripped 3 bases from V and 7 bases from J, with 15 bases between. The CDR3 is CASSLPAGTTEKLFF. CDR3 bases: TGTGCCAGCAGCTTGCCGGCAGGGACAACTGAAAAACTGTTTTTT.

V is TRBV28 and J is TRBJ2-7; weak D call: TRBD1 (6 bases). The CDR3 spans 14 residues. Germline V gives CDR1 MDHEN, CDR2 SYDVKM. V was cut by 2 bases and J by 3 bases, with 11 bases left in between. The CDR3 DNA follows: TGTGCCAGCAGTTTACAGGGGATGGTCTACGAGCAGTACTTC. Amino acid sequence: CASSLQGMVYEQYF.

This clone was observed once. This rearrangement joins TRBV11-3 to TRBJ1-5; tentatively, D is TRBD1 (6 bases). The CDR3 has 19 residues. Germline CDR1 and CDR2: SGHNT and YENEEA. Trimming left V 2 bases short and J 3 bases short, with 23 bases between. This CDR3 is CASSLRRGPRGAYNQPQHF. The CDR3 nucleotides read TGTGCCAGCAGCTTAAGGCGGGGCCCCCGGGGGGCATACAATCAGCCCCAGCATTTT.

The rearrangement links TRBV5-1 to TRBJ1-2, with TRBD1 matching over 7 bases. V shed 4 bases and J 10 bases; nucleotides not matched to a gene: 13. The CDR3 runs to 14 residues. Germline V gene sequence: CDR1 SGHRS, CDR2 YFSETQ. CDR3 sequence reads: CASSPPDRVYAYTF. In DNA, the CDR3 is TGCGCCAGCAGCCCACCTGACAGGGTTTACGCCTACACCTTC.

This chain uses TRBV5-1 with TRBJ2-7; 9 bases align to TRBD1. CDR1 is SGHRS and CDR2 is YFSETQ in the germline V gene. CDR3 length: 16 amino acids. Trimming took 3 bases from V and 4 from J; bases not matched to a gene: 11. The CDR3 loop is CASSSIISGTGYEQYF. CDR3 DNA: TGCGCCAGCAGCTCGATAATTTCCGGGACAGGGTACGAGCAGTACTTC.

In this sample, this clone turned up once. The rearrangement links TRBV28 to TRBJ1-5, with 9 nucleotides matching TRBD1. With 3 bases clipped from V and 0 bases from J, the junction kept 12 bases outside the gene matches. Germline V gene lookup returns CDR1 MDHEN and CDR2 SYDVKM. The CDR3 sequence is 19 residues long. This chain's CDR3 is CASSLGGQGLGYSNQPQHF. DNA for the CDR3: TGTGCCAGCAGTTTGGGGGGACAGGGACTGGGGTATAGCAATCAGCCCCAGCATTTT.

The chain uses TRBV6-5 and TRBJ1-4; 10 bases line up with TRBD1. Germline values: CDR1 MNHEY, CDR2 SVGAGI. The CDR3 totals 14 residues. Trimming removed 4 bases from V and 8 bases from J; junction bases left unmatched: 4. The CDR3 is CASSSGQGVEKLFF. The CDR3 DNA is TGTGCCAGCAGTTCCGGACAGGGGGTCGAAAAACTGTTTTTT.

This clone was counted between two and nine times. This rearrangement joins TRBV7-9 to TRBJ1-5; TRBD1 matches 8 bases. The germline CDR1 and CDR2 sequences are SEHNR and FQNEAQ (reference sequence). V dropped 1 base and J dropped 4; count of bases not matched to a gene: 9. The CDR3 has 17 residues. The CDR3 loop is CASSLGGGDRGNQPQHF. The CDR3 DNA reads TGTGCCAGCAGCTTAGGAGGGGGCGACAGGGGTAATCAGCCCCAGCATTTT. The variable domain in full, with the rest retrieved from reference TRBV7-9 and TRBJ1-5, is DTGVSQNPRHKITKRGQNVTFRCDPISEHNRLYWYRQTLGQGPEFLTYFQNEAQLEKSRLLSDRFSAERPKGSFSTLEIQRTEQGDSAMYLCASSLGGGDRGNQPQHFGDGTRLSIL.